This T cell receptor (beta chain) derives from a study of blood T cells in healthy people across ages. Study-wide results and caveats: While age rose, TCR beta diversity per million T cells dropped in a roughly linear way. Expanded clonotype shifts may have been confounded, as the donors had an unknown CMV status. Naive CD4+ cells and diversity were both higher in long-lived donors than in aged donors.

This clonotype occurred a few times. What it binds is unknown. The use of a sample-barcoded 5' primer and a J-beta primer mix characterized a second PCR of about 7 to 12 cycles. Samples each returned at least 3 million CDR3-containing paired-end reads. In TCRdb, the 5' RACE reads were re-called with MiXCR into one record per CDR3 protein. The table lists 380,000 or so distinct CDR3 sequences, more than 45% of them singletons. Looked up from germline, CDR1 is LGHDT and CDR2 is YNNKEL (reference sequence). This CDR3 has 15 residues. Deletions cut 9 bases from V and 4 bases from J, with 19 bases between. Sequenced material: blood. The sequence derives from a man aged 55 to 69 in good health. The gene calls are TRBV3-1 and TRBJ2-1, with D perhaps matching TRBD2 (6 bases). Here the CDR3 DNA reads TGTGCCAGTGGTCGGGGAGGAAACCAGTACAATGAGCAGTTCTTC. It encodes CASGRGGNQYNEQFF.